The rows below give T cell receptor beta chains drawn from one sample of a study of T cell clusters in autoimmune cytopenias. From the multiplex PCR reads, TCRdb lists one entry per CDR3 protein and no DNA. This sample's table reports 530 or so distinct CDR3 sequences. What was sequenced was peripheral blood. The receptors were sampled from a human donor with an autoimmune cytopenia or autoimmune hepatitis (not recorded which). CDR3s include the opening cysteine and the closing phenylalanine or tryptophan. The order of the fields is CDR3 protein, V gene, clone size, J gene. The size field is filled for only some rows; it gives once, few, many or a size class.

CDR3 protein: CASSAAPGSYGGVALHF
V gene: TRBV27
clone size: large
J gene: TRBJ1-6

CDR3 protein: CASSLGDPGQYQETQYF
V gene: TRBV27
clone size: medium-sized
J gene: TRBJ2-5

CDR3 protein: CATSSGQGVLETQYF
V gene: TRBV24-1
clone size: medium-sized
J gene: TRBJ2-5

CDR3 protein: CSASPPMLSGAGNTIYF
V gene: TRBV20-1
clone size: .
J gene: TRBJ1-3

CDR3 protein: CASSPFSGAIYNEQFF
V gene: TRBV27
clone size: .
J gene: TRBJ2-1

CDR3 protein: CASSREQGAYNEQYF
V gene: TRBV6-5
clone size: large
J gene: TRBJ2-7

CDR3 protein: CASSRLAGGSTDTQYF
V gene: TRBV4-2
clone size: .
J gene: TRBJ2-3

CDR3 protein: CASSRTTGGLSYTF
V gene: TRBV27
clone size: large
J gene: TRBJ1-2

CDR3 protein: CASSDQGAEHGELFF
V gene: TRBV6-4
clone size: .
J gene: TRBJ2-2

CDR3 protein: CASSYSPGPMWTDTQYF
V gene: TRBV6-6
clone size: large
J gene: TRBJ2-3

CDR3 protein: CASSQAFTGTSAYNSPLHF
V gene: TRBV14
clone size: .
J gene: TRBJ1-6

CDR3 protein: CASSSWTGGPYEQYF
V gene: TRBV27
clone size: medium-sized
J gene: TRBJ2-7

CDR3 protein: CASSQELAGSTDTQYF
V gene: TRBV4-1
clone size: .
J gene: TRBJ2-3

CDR3 protein: CAISEFSDIYEQYF
V gene: TRBV10-3
clone size: medium-sized
J gene: TRBJ2-7

CDR3 protein: CASSYEQGPTEAFF
V gene: TRBV6-6
clone size: medium-sized
J gene: TRBJ1-1

CDR3 protein: CASILLSGLFSGNTIYF
V gene: TRBV12-3/TRBV12-4
clone size: medium-sized
J gene: TRBJ1-3

CDR3 protein: CASSLDRPYEQYF
V gene: TRBV5-1
clone size: medium-sized
J gene: TRBJ2-7

CDR3 protein: CASSLHSPGSRSYNEQFF
V gene: TRBV14
clone size: medium-sized
J gene: TRBJ2-1

CDR3 protein: CSARGPGVNEQYF
V gene: TRBV20-1
clone size: medium-sized
J gene: TRBJ2-7

CDR3 protein: CAWSGDPWGNSPLHF
V gene: TRBV30
clone size: large
J gene: TRBJ1-6

CDR3 protein: CASSIGGQRNTEAFF
V gene: TRBV19
clone size: medium-sized
J gene: TRBJ1-1

CDR3 protein: CASSLDPVNEQFF
V gene: TRBV11-3
clone size: large
J gene: TRBJ2-1

CDR3 protein: CASSLGQFYEQYF
V gene: TRBV7-9
clone size: medium-sized
J gene: TRBJ2-7

CDR3 protein: CASSWPGAHEQYF
V gene: TRBV5-1
clone size: medium-sized
J gene: TRBJ2-7

CDR3 protein: CASRMVQGATNEKLFF
V gene: TRBV6-6
clone size: .
J gene: TRBJ1-4

CDR3 protein: CASSPASGGNTIYF
V gene: TRBV18
clone size: medium-sized
J gene: TRBJ1-3

CDR3 protein: CASTRDSGGEKLFF
V gene: TRBV19
clone size: medium-sized
J gene: TRBJ1-4

CDR3 protein: CASMLRGSTDTQYF
V gene: TRBV19
clone size: large
J gene: TRBJ2-3

CDR3 protein: CASSSGPLETQYF
V gene: TRBV11-3
clone size: .
J gene: TRBJ2-5

CDR3 protein: CASTLLQVRTGELFF
V gene: TRBV5-6
clone size: .
J gene: TRBJ2-2

CDR3 protein: CASSSGTVTTNEKLFF
V gene: TRBV6-6
clone size: large
J gene: TRBJ1-4

CDR3 protein: CASSRSGSGYTQYF
V gene: TRBV11-1
clone size: large
J gene: TRBJ2-3

CDR3 protein: CAWSANSYNEQFF
V gene: TRBV30
clone size: large
J gene: TRBJ2-1

CDR3 protein: CASSLIVADTQYF
V gene: TRBV12-3/TRBV12-4
clone size: medium-sized
J gene: TRBJ2-3

CDR3 protein: CASSPGALGSTEAFF
V gene: TRBV7-6
clone size: medium-sized
J gene: TRBJ1-1

CDR3 protein: CATSRGSSYEQYF
V gene: TRBV15
clone size: large
J gene: TRBJ2-7

CDR3 protein: CASSHPGYNEQFF
V gene: TRBV4-1
clone size: .
J gene: TRBJ2-1

CDR3 protein: CASSWGLAGGGELFF
V gene: TRBV7-2
clone size: medium-sized
J gene: TRBJ2-2

CDR3 protein: CASSFGPISLAGSSYEQYF
V gene: TRBV11-1
clone size: .
J gene: TRBJ2-7

CDR3 protein: CASSPGGVHNEKLFF
V gene: TRBV7-6
clone size: medium-sized
J gene: TRBJ1-4

CDR3 protein: CASSAHLGTGIKTDTQYF
V gene: TRBV6-6
clone size: large
J gene: TRBJ2-3

CDR3 protein: CASSFRGAFSGANVLTF
V gene: TRBV7-9
clone size: large
J gene: TRBJ2-6

CDR3 protein: CASNRQASEQFF
V gene: TRBV7-4
clone size: .
J gene: TRBJ2-1

CDR3 protein: CASEGLDTQYF
V gene: TRBV27
clone size: large
J gene: TRBJ2-3

CDR3 protein: CASSSAPSSYNEQFF
V gene: TRBV7-3
clone size: .
J gene: TRBJ2-1

CDR3 protein: CASRRQGFTDTQYF
V gene: TRBV6-2/TRBV6-3
clone size: medium-sized
J gene: TRBJ2-3

CDR3 protein: CASSLSLTYEQYF
V gene: TRBV6-1
clone size: .
J gene: TRBJ2-7

CDR3 protein: CAWSGQRHYGYTF
V gene: TRBV30
clone size: large
J gene: TRBJ1-2

CDR3 protein: CASSLGTDSPLHF
V gene: TRBV12-3/TRBV12-4
clone size: medium-sized
J gene: TRBJ1-6

CDR3 protein: CASSYERRGKRQPQHF
V gene: TRBV7-2
clone size: medium-sized
J gene: TRBJ1-5

CDR3 protein: CASSPRVEQETQYF
V gene: TRBV12-3/TRBV12-4
clone size: medium-sized
J gene: TRBJ2-5

CDR3 protein: CASSFGGSYNEQFF
V gene: TRBV12-3/TRBV12-4
clone size: medium-sized
J gene: TRBJ2-1